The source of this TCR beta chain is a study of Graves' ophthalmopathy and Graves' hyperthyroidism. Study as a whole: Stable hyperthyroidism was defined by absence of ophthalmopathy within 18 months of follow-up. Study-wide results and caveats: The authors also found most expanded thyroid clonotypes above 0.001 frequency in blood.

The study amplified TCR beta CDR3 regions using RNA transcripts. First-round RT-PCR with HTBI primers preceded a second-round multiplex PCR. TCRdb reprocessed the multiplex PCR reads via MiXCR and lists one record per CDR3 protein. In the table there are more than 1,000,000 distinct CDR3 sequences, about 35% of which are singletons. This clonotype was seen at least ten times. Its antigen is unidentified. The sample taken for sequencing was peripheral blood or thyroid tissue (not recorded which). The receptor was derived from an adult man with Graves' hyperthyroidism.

The DNA for the CDR3 is TGTGCCATACCAACCGGGACAGGGGGCACCGGGGAGCTGTTTTTT. Amino acid sequence: CAIPTGTGGTGELFF. The gene calls are TRBV10-3 and TRBJ2-2; TRBD1 matches 11 bases. The CDR3 extends over 15 amino acids. Germline lookup yields CDR1 ENHRY and CDR2 SYGVKD. Trimming took 9 bases from V and 4 from J; bases not matched to a gene: 7.